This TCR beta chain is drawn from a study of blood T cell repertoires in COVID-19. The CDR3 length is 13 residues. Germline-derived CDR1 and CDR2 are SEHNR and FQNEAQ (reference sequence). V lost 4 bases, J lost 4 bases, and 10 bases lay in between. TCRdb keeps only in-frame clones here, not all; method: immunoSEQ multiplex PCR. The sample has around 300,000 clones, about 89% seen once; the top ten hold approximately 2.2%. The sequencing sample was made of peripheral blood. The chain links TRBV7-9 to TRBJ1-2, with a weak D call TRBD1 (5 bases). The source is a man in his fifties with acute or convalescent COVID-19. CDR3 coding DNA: TGTGCCAGCAGCTCGGGGGTGAGCTATGGCTACACCTTC. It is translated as CASSSGVSYGYTF.